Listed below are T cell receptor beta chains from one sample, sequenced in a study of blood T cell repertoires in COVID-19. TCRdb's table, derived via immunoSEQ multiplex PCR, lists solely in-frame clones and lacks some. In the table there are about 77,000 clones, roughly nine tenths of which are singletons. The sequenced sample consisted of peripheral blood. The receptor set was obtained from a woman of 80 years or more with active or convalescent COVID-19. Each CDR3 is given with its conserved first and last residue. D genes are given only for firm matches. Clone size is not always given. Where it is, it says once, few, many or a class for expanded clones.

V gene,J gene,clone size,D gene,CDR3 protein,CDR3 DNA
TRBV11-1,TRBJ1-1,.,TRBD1,CASSSRDRATEAFF,TGTGCCAGCAGTTCCCGGGACAGGGCCACTGAAGCTTTCTTT
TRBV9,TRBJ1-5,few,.,CASSDSVSNQPQHF,TGTGCCAGCAGCGACTCTGTCAGCAATCAGCCCCAGCATTTT
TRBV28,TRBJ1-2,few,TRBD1,CASSFTGGYYGYTF,TGTGCCAGCAGTTTCACAGGGGGTTACTATGGCTACACCTTC
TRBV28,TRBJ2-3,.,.,CASSSPFRGGSDTQYF,TGTGCCAGCAGTTCCCCCTTTAGGGGGGGCTCAGATACGCAGTATTTT
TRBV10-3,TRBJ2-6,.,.,CALRGVTWSSGANVLTF,TGTGCCCTCAGAGGAGTAACATGGAGCTCTGGGGCCAACGTCCTGACTTTC
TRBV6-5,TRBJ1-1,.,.,CASSRDWGNTEAFF,TGTGCCAGCAGTAGGGACTGGGGGAACACTGAAGCTTTCTTT
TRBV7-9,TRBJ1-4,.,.,CASSRRQDNEKLFF,TGTGCCAGCAGCCGCAGACAGGATAATGAAAAACTGTTTTTT
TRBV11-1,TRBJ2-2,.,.,CASSFLPRNTGELFF,TGTGCCAGCAGCTTCCTCCCTCGGAACACCGGGGAGCTGTTTTTT
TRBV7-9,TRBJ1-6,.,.,CASSPKIGPGYNSPLHF,TGTGCCAGCAGCCCTAAGATCGGACCAGGGTATAATTCACCCCTCCACTTT
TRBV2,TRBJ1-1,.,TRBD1,CASRDRGLSAEAFF,TGTGCCAGCCGGGACAGGGGGCTTTCGGCTGAAGCTTTCTTT
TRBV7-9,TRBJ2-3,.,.,CASSLPGDPRIDTQYF,TGTGCCAGCAGCCTACCAGGGGACCCTCGCATAGATACGCAGTATTTT
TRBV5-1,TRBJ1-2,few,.,CASSLDRENGYTF,TGCGCCAGCAGCTTGGACAGGGAAAATGGCTACACCTTC
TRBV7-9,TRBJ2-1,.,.,CASSLGFAGRNEQFF,TGTGCCAGCAGCTTAGGGTTCGCAGGTCGCAATGAGCAGTTCTTC
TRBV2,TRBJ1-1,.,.,CASKRGTEAFF,TGTGCCAGCAAGAGAGGAACTGAAGCTTTCTTT
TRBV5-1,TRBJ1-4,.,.,CASSPGATNEKLFF,TGCGCCAGCAGCCCCGGTGCAACTAATGAAAAACTGTTTTTT
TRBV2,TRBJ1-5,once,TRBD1,CASTGTGDSSRQPQHF,TGTGCCAGCACCGGGACAGGGGATTCGTCGCGTCAGCCCCAGCATTTT
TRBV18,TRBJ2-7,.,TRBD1,CASSQETGPYEQYF,TGTGCCAGCTCACAGGAGACAGGGCCCTACGAGCAGTACTTC
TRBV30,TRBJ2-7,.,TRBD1,CAWSGEDRVYEQYF,TGTGCCTGGAGTGGTGAGGACAGGGTCTACGAGCAGTACTTC
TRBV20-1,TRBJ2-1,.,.,CSASASLAANEQFF,TGCAGTGCTAGTGCTTCCCTAGCAGCGAATGAGCAGTTCTTC
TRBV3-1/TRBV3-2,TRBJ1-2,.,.,CATRRGGKEVGAYGYTF,TGTGCCACCAGGCGGGGAGGGAAAGAAGTCGGGGCCTATGGCTACACCTTC
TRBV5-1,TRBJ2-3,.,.,CASSLVGRSTDTQYF,TGCGCCAGCAGCTTGGTAGGCAGGAGCACAGATACGCAGTATTTT
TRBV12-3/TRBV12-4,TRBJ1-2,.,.,CASSLRGTYGYTF,TGTGCCAGCAGTTTACGGGGAACCTATGGCTACACCTTC